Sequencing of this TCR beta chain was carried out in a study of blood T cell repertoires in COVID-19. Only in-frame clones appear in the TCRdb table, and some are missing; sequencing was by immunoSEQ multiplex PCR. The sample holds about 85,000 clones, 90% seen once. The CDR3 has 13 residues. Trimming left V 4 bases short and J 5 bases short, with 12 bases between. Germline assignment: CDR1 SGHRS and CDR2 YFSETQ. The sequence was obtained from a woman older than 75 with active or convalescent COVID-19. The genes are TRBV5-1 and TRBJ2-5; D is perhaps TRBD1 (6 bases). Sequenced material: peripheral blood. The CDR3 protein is CASSKQGDETQYF. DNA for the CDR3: TGCGCCAGCAGCAAACAGGGAGACGAGACCCAGTACTTC.